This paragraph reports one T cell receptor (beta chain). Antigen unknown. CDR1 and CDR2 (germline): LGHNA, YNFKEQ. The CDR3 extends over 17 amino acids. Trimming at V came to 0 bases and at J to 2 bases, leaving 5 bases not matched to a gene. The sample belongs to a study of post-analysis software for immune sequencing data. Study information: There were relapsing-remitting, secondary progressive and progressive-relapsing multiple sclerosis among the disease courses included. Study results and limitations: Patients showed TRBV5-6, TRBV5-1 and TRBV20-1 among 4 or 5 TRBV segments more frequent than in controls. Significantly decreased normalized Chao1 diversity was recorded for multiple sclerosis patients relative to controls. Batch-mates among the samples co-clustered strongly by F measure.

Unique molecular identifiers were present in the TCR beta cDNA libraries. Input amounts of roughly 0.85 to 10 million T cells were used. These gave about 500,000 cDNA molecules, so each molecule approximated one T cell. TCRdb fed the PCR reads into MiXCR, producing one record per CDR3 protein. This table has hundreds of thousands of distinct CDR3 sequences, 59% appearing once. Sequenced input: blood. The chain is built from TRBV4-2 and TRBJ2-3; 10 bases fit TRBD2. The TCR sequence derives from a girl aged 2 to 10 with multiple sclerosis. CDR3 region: CASSQDIAGGLTDTQYF. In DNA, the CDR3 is TGTGCCAGCAGCCAAGATATAGCGGGGGGTCTCACAGATACGCAGTATTTT.